The 5 T cell receptor beta chains reported below all come from one sample, sequenced in a study of brain T cells in children with intractable seizures. Assay: immunoSEQ multiplex PCR; the TCRdb copy retains only in-frame clones and omits some. The sample has about 120,000 clones; roughly 92% are singletons. The input for sequencing was peripheral blood, taken at surgery. These receptors were collected from a boy under three years old with hemimegalencephaly and intractable seizures.

The chain has TRBV5-1 and TRBJ2-1; TRBD1 or TRBD2 may be the D gene (5 bases each). In germline, CDR1 is SGHRS, CDR2 YFSETQ. This CDR3 has 15 amino acids. The germline V and J ends were trimmed by 4 bases and 5 bases, with 16 bases remaining between them. The CDR3 protein is CASSQGTSIDNEQFF. CDR3 nucleotides: TGCGCCAGCAGCCAAGGGACGTCTATAGACAATGAGCAGTTCTTC. The full variable domain, its missing parts supplied by reference TRBV5-1 and TRBJ2-1, is KAGVTQTPRYLIKTRGQQVTLSCSPISGHRSVSWYQQTPGQGLQFLFEYFSETQRNKGNFPGRFSGRQFSNSRSEMNVSTLELGDSALYLCASSQGTSIDNEQFFGPGTRLTVL.

This chain joins TRBV9 and TRBJ2-7, with 7 bases that match TRBD2. V gave up 1 base and J gave up 6 bases; unmatched junction bases: 7. This CDR3 spans 14 amino acids. Germline V gene sequence: CDR1 SGDLS, CDR2 YYNGEE. CDR3 region: CASSVSVAGGEQYF. The DNA of the CDR3 is TGTGCCAGCAGCGTAAGTGTAGCGGGTGGCGAGCAGTACTTC.

The J gene is TRBJ1-1, the V gene TRBV2, with D unresolved. The V gene lost 5 bases and the J gene lost 1 base, with 17 bases spanning the gap. CDR1 and CDR2 from the germline V gene are SNHLY and FYNNEI. This CDR3 is 16 amino acids long. The CDR3 nucleotides are TGTGCCAGCAGTTCTCACCTGGGGAGGGCGAACACTGAAGCTTTCTTT. This encodes CASSSHLGRANTEAFF.

The chain carries TRBV18 and TRBJ1-1; 7 bases match TRBD1. Trimming at V came to 0 bases and at J to 8 bases, leaving 3 bases not matched to a gene. Germline lookup yields CDR1 KGHSH and CDR2 LQKENI. This CDR3 region has 13 residues. For the CDR3, the DNA is TGTGCCAGCTCACCACCGGGGACAGAAGAAGCTTTCTTT. Protein product: CASSPPGTEEAFF.

The chain is built from TRBV25-1 and TRBJ1-1, with TRBD1 identical over 7 bases. Germline CDR1 MGHDK, CDR2 SYGVNS. The CDR3 runs 17 residues. The V gene end was trimmed by 8 bases and the J gene end by 4 bases; junction bases not matched to a gene: 19. The DNA for the CDR3 is TGTGCCAGCGGTCAACTACGGGGGCAGGGGGAGGGCACTGAAGCTTTCTTT. It specifies CASGQLRGQGEGTEAFF.